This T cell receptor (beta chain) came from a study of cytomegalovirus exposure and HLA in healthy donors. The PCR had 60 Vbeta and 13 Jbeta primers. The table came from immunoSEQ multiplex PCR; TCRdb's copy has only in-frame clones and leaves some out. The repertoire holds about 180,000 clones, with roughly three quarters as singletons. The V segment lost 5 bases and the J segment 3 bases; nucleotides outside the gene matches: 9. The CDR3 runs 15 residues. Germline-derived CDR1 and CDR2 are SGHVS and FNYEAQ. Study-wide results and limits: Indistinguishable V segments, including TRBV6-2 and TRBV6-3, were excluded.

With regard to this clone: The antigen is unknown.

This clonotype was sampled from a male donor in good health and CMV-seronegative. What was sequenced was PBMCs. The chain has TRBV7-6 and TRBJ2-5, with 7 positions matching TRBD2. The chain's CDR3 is CASSLERAGKETQYF. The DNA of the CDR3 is TGTGCCAGCAGCCTTGAACGAGCGGGGAAAGAGACCCAGTACTTC. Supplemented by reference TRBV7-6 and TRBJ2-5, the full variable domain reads GAGVSQSPRYKVTKRGQDVALRCDPISGHVSLYWYRQALGQGPEFLTYFNYEAQQDKSGLPNDRFSAERPEGSISTLTIQRTEQRDSAMYRCASSLERAGKETQYFGPGTRLLVL.